Detailed here is one T cell receptor beta chain. The source of the sample is a study of blood T cell repertoires in COVID-19. Study in general: From T cells, B-cell-depleted T cells, or PBMCs came the material, which was cDNA or gDNA.

As handled by the study authors: Estimated nucleated cell counts came from reference gene primer amplification. Only in-frame clones appear in the TCRdb table, and some are missing; sequencing was by immunoSEQ multiplex PCR. D and trimming come from the DNA, and the V and J calls and clone size come from that table. Found here are 110,000 to 150,000 clones, more than 80% of them singletons; the top ten hold approximately 4.5%. Participants, about 18 to 100 years old, spanned around 26 US areas. Germline V CDR1 and CDR2: SEHNR, FQNEAQ (reference sequence). V lost 2 bases, J lost 4 bases, and 4 bases stayed unmatched. The CDR3 length is 15 residues.

This chain joins TRBV7-9 and TRBJ2-2; 7 bases map to TRBD1. The specimen sequenced was PBMCs or T cells enriched from blood (not recorded which). The sequence was obtained from a man aged 50-60 years who had recovered from COVID-19. In DNA form, the CDR3 reads TGTGCCAGCAGCTTATCAGGGGGAGTCACCGGGGAGCTGTTTTTT. As protein: CASSLSGGVTGELFF. The variable domain in full, with the rest retrieved from reference TRBV7-9 and TRBJ2-2, is DTGVSQNPRHKITKRGQNVTFRCDPISEHNRLYWYRQTLGQGPEFLTYFQNEAQLEKSRLLSDRFSAERPKGSFSTLEIQRTEQGDSAMYLCASSLSGGVTGELFFGEGSRLTVL.